This TCR beta chain was retrieved from a study of T cells in Graves' hyperthyroidism and ophthalmopathy. Enrolled ophthalmopathy patients presented with a Clinical Activity Score of at least 3, a NOSPECS grade of at least 4, and disease duration under 3 months. This clonotype was seen ten or more times. Its cognate antigen is unknown. Broader study findings: From stable hyperthyroidism, ophthalmopathy was set apart by a 13 V-J model.

The CDR3 loop spans 14 amino acids. Trimming cost V 6 bases and J 4 bases, with 13 bases left between them. Germline V gene data show CDR1 as SNHLY and CDR2 as FYNNEI. Researchers took RNA transcripts and amplified the TCR beta CDR3 regions from them. Initially, a first-round RT-PCR of the TCR CDR3 employed the HTBI primer set. Each CDR3 protein is one row after TCRdb ran MiXCR on the multiplex PCR reads. The data show about half a million distinct CDR3 sequences, around 20% seen once. This receptor was obtained from a man aged 35-49 years with Graves' ophthalmopathy. Sample: blood. The V gene is TRBV2, the J gene TRBJ1-5; D is undetermined. CDR3 sequence reads: CASRKGGGNQPQHF. Written as DNA, the CDR3 is TGTGCCAGCAGGAAGGGAGGAGGGAATCAGCCCCAGCATTTT.